This T cell receptor beta chain was observed in a study of CD8+ T cells in alopecia areata. Following extraction, RNA underwent reverse transcription to cDNA, which served as the sequencing template. Assay: immunoSEQ multiplex PCR; the TCRdb copy retains only in-frame clones and omits some. The sample consists of 200,000 to 250,000 clones, over 40% of them appearing once. Stated treatment: oral pan-JAK inhibitor, 5-10 mg twice daily. From germline, CDR1 is SGHRS and CDR2 YFSETQ. The CDR3 spans 18 residues. V lost 1 base and J lost 3; bases outside the gene matches: 6. The starting material was CD4+ T cells sorted from blood, obtained around week 37, from a patient treated with tofacitinib. V is TRBV5-1 and J is TRBJ2-6; 11 positions match TRBD1. The receptor was isolated from a human donor with alopecia areata. The CDR3 protein is CASSLSGQGAVGANVLTF. In nucleotides, the CDR3 is TGCGCCAGCAGCTTGTCCGGACAGGGGGCTGTTGGGGCCAACGTCCTGACTTTC.